This entry lists 30 T cell receptor beta chains sequenced from one sample in a study of blood T cell repertoires in COVID-19. TCRdb's copy holds only in-frame clones and misses some; the assay was immunoSEQ multiplex PCR. The data contain approximately 490,000 clones, 87% of them singletons. The sequenced sample was PBMCs or T cells enriched from blood (not recorded which). The receptors derive from a woman aged 18 to 35 who had recovered from COVID-19.

The rearrangement joins TRBV3-1 (or the pseudogene TRBV3-2) to TRBJ1-3; no clear D gene. Germline assignment: CDR1 LGHDT and CDR2 YNNKEL (reference sequence). V was trimmed by 1 base and J by 0 bases, leaving 10 bases between them. The CDR3 covers 16 residues. CDR3 sequence reads: CASSQGWEISGNTIYF. CDR3 sequence (DNA): TGTGCCAGCAGCCAAGGGTGGGAGATCTCTGGAAACACCATATATTTT.

The V call is TRBV6-6, the J call TRBJ2-7, with D possibly being TRBD1 (5 bases). This CDR3 is 14 amino acids long. Germline V CDR1 and CDR2: MNHNY, SVGAGI (reference sequence). V was shortened by 2 bases and J by 1 base, with 9 bases between the two germline ends. Here the CDR3 DNA reads TGTGCCAGCAGTTACCGACAGAATTCCTACGAGCAGTACTTC. It codes for CASSYRQNSYEQYF.

The sample holds a few counts of this clone. The chain is built from TRBV7-9 and TRBJ2-2, with D unresolved. V was cut by 2 bases and J by 3 bases, with 13 bases left in between. This CDR3 is 16 amino acids long. CDR1 SEHNR and CDR2 FQNEAQ come from the germline V gene (reference sequence). CDR3 bases: TGTGCCAGCAGCTTAAGGCTCGACCAGGACACCGGGGAGCTGTTTTTT. It is translated as CASSLRLDQDTGELFF. The full variable domain, with the rest looked up from reference TRBV7-9 and TRBJ2-2, is DTGVSQNPRHKITKRGQNVTFRCDPISEHNRLYWYRQTLGQGPEFLTYFQNEAQLEKSRLLSDRFSAERPKGSFSTLEIQRTEQGDSAMYLCASSLRLDQDTGELFFGEGSRLTVL.

This chain connects TRBV27 to TRBJ2-5; D possibly corresponds to TRBD2 (5 bases). CDR1 MNHEY and CDR2 SMNVEV come from the germline V gene (reference sequence). V was shortened by 7 bases and J by 5 bases, with 14 bases between the two germline ends. The length of the CDR3 is 13 residues. CDR3 protein: CASKHPGMETQYF. The CDR3 coding sequence is TGTGCCAGCAAGCATCCGGGGATGGAGACCCAGTACTTC.

The CDR3 here is CASSLGTGLYEQYF. The CDR3 DNA reads TGTGCCAGCAGCTTGGGGACAGGGCTATACGAGCAGTACTTC. The chain carries TRBV5-6 and TRBJ2-7; the match to TRBD1 covers 8 bases. Trimming cost V 0 bases and J 4 bases; bases outside gene matches: 3. This CDR3 is built from 14 residues. Germline CDR1 is SGHDT and CDR2 is YYEEEE.

The table lists this clone with a few counts. This chain links TRBV27 with TRBJ2-7; 7 bases are a match to TRBD1. This CDR3 comprises 12 residues. Germline loops: CDR1 MNHEY, CDR2 SMNVEV (reference sequence). The trim removed 5 bases at V and 7 bases at J, leaving 5 bases unmatched. The CDR3 is CASSRGLREQYF. CDR3 coding DNA: TGTGCCAGCAGTAGGGGGCTACGGGAGCAGTACTTC.

A note on this clone: One end of the junction varies from germline; a read error may be responsible. The chain joins TRBV6-6 to TRBJ1-1; 7 bases align to TRBD1. Germline lookup yields CDR1 MNHNY and CDR2 SVGAGI (reference sequence). This CDR3 is 12 amino acids long. CDR3 nucleotide sequence: TGTGCCAGCAGTTTACAGGGGACTGGAGCTTTCTTT. As protein: CASSLQGTGAFF.

V is TRBV5-4 and J is TRBJ2-1; D is undetermined. The CDR3 has 13 amino acids. CDR1 is SGHNT and CDR2 is YYREEE in the germline V gene (reference sequence). V dropped 4 bases and J dropped 1 base, with 6 bases sitting between them. CDR3 residues: CASSPGSYNEQFF. CDR3 coding DNA: TGTGCCAGCAGCCCCGGGTCCTACAATGAGCAGTTCTTC. Complete variable domain (other parts from reference TRBV5-4 and TRBJ2-1): ETGVTQSPTHLIKTRGQQVTLRCSSQSGHNTVSWYQQALGQGPQFIFQYYREEENGRGNFPPRFSGLQFPNYSSELNVNALELDDSALYLCASSPGSYNEQFFGPGTRLTVL.

This chain joins TRBV19 and TRBJ2-1; a possible D gene is TRBD2 (6 bases). This CDR3 has 14 amino acids. CDR1 is LNHDA, CDR2 SQIVND, per germline (reference sequence). The germline V and J ends were trimmed by 5 bases and 6 bases, with 14 bases remaining between them. The CDR3 DNA follows: TGTGCCAGTAGTCCGACGACTAGGGCCAATGAGCAGTTCTTC. This translates into CASSPTTRANEQFF.

The chain combines TRBV28 with TRBJ2-2; 13 positions match TRBD2. Germline CDR1 MDHEN, CDR2 SYDVKM. The CDR3 spans 17 residues. Trimming took 8 bases from V and 8 from J; bases not matched to a gene: 14. The CDR3 spells CASQPSGLAGARGELFF. The CDR3 nucleotides are TGTGCCAGCCAACCCAGCGGACTAGCGGGGGCGAGGGGGGAGCTGTTTTTT.

The genes are TRBV10-3 and TRBJ1-2, with D unclear. The CDR3 contains 12 residues. Germline CDR1 is ENHRY and CDR2 is SYGVKD. V dropped 7 bases and J dropped 7 bases, with 13 bases sitting between them. CDR3 protein: CAITTGNAGYTF. The CDR3 nucleotides are TGTGCCATCACCACGGGAAATGCTGGCTACACCTTC.

This clone was counted only a few times. The V call is TRBV6-5, the J call TRBJ2-5; D gene unclear. Between the trimmed V and J ends, which lost 5 bases and 3 bases, there was a span of 10 bases. Germline CDR1 reads MNHEY; CDR2 reads SVGAGI. The length of the CDR3 is 13 residues. The CDR3 sequence: CASSLEMEETQYF. The CDR3 DNA follows: TGTGCCAGCAGTCTAGAGATGGAAGAGACCCAGTACTTC.

The chain carries TRBV7-9 and TRBJ2-5; the match to TRBD1 covers 9 bases. The V segment lost 6 bases and the J segment 5 bases; nucleotides outside the gene matches: 7. This CDR3 is 14 amino acids long. CDR1 is SEHNR and CDR2 is FQNEAQ in the germline V gene (reference sequence). The CDR3 loop is CASRDTGGRETQYF. CDR3 nucleotide sequence: TGTGCCAGCAGGGACACAGGGGGCAGGGAGACCCAGTACTTC. The full variable domain, in which reference TRBV7-9 and TRBJ2-5 provide the parts outside the CDR3, is DTGVSQNPRHKITKRGQNVTFRCDPISEHNRLYWYRQTLGQGPEFLTYFQNEAQLEKSRLLSDRFSAERPKGSFSTLEIQRTEQGDSAMYLCASRDTGGRETQYFGPGTRLLVL.

V and J are TRBV2 and TRBJ2-2; no firm D call. Trimming pared 4 bases from V and 7 bases from J, leaving 7 bases between. The germline gives CDR1 SNHLY, CDR2 FYNNEI. The CDR3 has 12 amino acids. Here the CDR3 DNA reads TGTGCCAGCAGTGTATCTGTCGGGGAGCTGTTTTTT. It encodes CASSVSVGELFF.

The gene calls are TRBV29-1 and TRBJ2-1; D might be TRBD1 (5 bases). Between the trimmed V and J ends, which lost 4 bases and 5 bases, there was a span of 15 bases. The CDR3 loop spans 14 amino acids. CDR1 is SQVTM and CDR2 is ANQGSEA in the germline V gene. The CDR3 is CSVGTPNGNNEQFF. The CDR3 DNA reads as TGCAGCGTTGGGACACCGAATGGCAACAATGAGCAGTTCTTC.

V and J are TRBV3-1 (or the pseudogene TRBV3-2) and TRBJ1-1, with unresolved D. This CDR3 comprises 14 residues. V was pared by 0 bases and J by 3 bases, with 8 bases between. Germline lookup yields CDR1 LGHDT and CDR2 YNNKEL (reference sequence). This CDR3 is CASSQDYRDTEAFF. DNA for the CDR3: TGTGCCAGCAGCCAAGATTACAGAGACACTGAAGCTTTCTTT.

The V call is TRBV5-1, the J call TRBJ1-1; D perhaps matches TRBD1 (5 bases). V lost 2 bases, J lost 9 bases, and 14 bases lay in between. The germline gives CDR1 SGHRS, CDR2 YFSETQ. The CDR3 spans 13 residues. The CDR3 region has the DNA TGCGCCAGCAGCTTCGGGGGTCGGGAGAAAGCTTTCTTT. Translation: CASSFGGREKAFF.

This clone has a handful of counts. V gene TRBV14 combines with J gene TRBJ2-5; 9 bases fit TRBD1. This CDR3 has 14 amino acids. J was trimmed by 2 bases and V by 5 bases; bases with no gene match: 3. CDR1 is SGHDN and CDR2 is FVKESK in the germline V gene. The CDR3 sequence: CASSYGTGQETQYF. CDR3 DNA sequence: TGTGCCAGCAGCTACGGGACAGGGCAAGAGACCCAGTACTTC.

The CDR3 sequence is CASSQEWGGGEKLFF. CDR3 coding DNA: TGTGCCAGCAGCCAAGAATGGGGCGGGGGTGAAAAACTGTTTTTT. The rearrangement uses TRBV14 and TRBJ1-4; D is perhaps TRBD1 (5 bases). Germline V lookup: CDR1 SGHDN, CDR2 FVKESK. The CDR3 loop spans 15 amino acids. V lost 0 bases and J lost 7, with 12 bases in between. The whole variable domain, remainder taken from reference TRBV14 and TRBJ1-4, is EAGVTQFPSHSVIEKGQTVTLRCDPISGHDNLYWYRRVMGKEIKFLLHFVKESKQDESGMPNNRFLAERTGGTYSTLKVQPAELEDSGVYFCASSQEWGGGEKLFFGSGTQLSVL.

This rearrangement joins TRBV27 to TRBJ1-2; D is undetermined. This CDR3 spans 18 amino acids. V was cut by 2 bases and J by 5 bases, with 24 bases left in between. Germline loops: CDR1 MNHEY, CDR2 SMNVEV (reference sequence). CDR3 region: CASSLLSGSGRNYYGYTF. DNA for the CDR3: TGTGCCAGCAGTTTACTCTCCGGTTCTGGGCGAAATTATTATGGCTACACCTTC.

V is TRBV24-1 and J is TRBJ2-7, with a weak D call TRBD2 (5 bases). Trimming left V 8 bases short and J 0 bases short, with 22 bases between. The CDR3 has 17 residues. CDR1 is KGHDR and CDR2 is SFDVKD in the germline V gene. This CDR3 is CATNWSGGDIPSYEQYF. CDR3 DNA sequence: TGTGCCACCAACTGGAGCGGTGGGGATATACCCTCCTACGAGCAGTACTTC.

The chain recombines TRBV6-5 with TRBJ2-7, with 8 bases matching TRBD2. Germline CDR1 MNHEY, CDR2 SVGAGI. V lost 7 bases, J lost 2 bases, and 7 bases stayed unmatched. The CDR3 spans 14 residues. CDR3 coding DNA: TGTGCCAGCAACCCAGCGGGGGCTACCTACGAGCAGTACTTC. Residues: CASNPAGATYEQYF.

The J gene is TRBJ1-5, the V gene TRBV12-3 or TRBV12-4; the match to TRBD1 covers 7 bases. V was clipped by 7 bases and J by 7 bases; unmatched bases: 7. The CDR3 has 13 residues. The CDR3 bases are TGTGCCAGCAAGGCCAGGGGGTTACAGCCCCAGCATTTT. It translates to CASKARGLQPQHF.

The chain joins TRBV14 to TRBJ1-1; D unclear. V was clipped by 5 bases and J by 0 bases, with 10 bases between them. Germline assignment: CDR1 SGHDN and CDR2 FVKESK. The CDR3 extends over 14 amino acids. CDR3 sequence: CASSDRVLNTEAFF. The CDR3 DNA is TGTGCCAGCAGCGATCGAGTTCTGAACACTGAAGCTTTCTTT. Supplemented by reference TRBV14 and TRBJ1-1, the full variable domain reads EAGVTQFPSHSVIEKGQTVTLRCDPISGHDNLYWYRRVMGKEIKFLLHFVKESKQDESGMPNNRFLAERTGGTYSTLKVQPAELEDSGVYFCASSDRVLNTEAFFGQGTRLTVV.

This chain uses TRBV4-2 with TRBJ1-1, with 7 nucleotides matching TRBD1. Germline lookup yields CDR1 LGHNA and CDR2 YNFKEQ. The CDR3 is 14 amino acids. V lost 7 bases to trimming and J lost 4 bases; unmatched junction nucleotides: 9. CDR3 sequence reads: CASTLDRASTEAFF. The CDR3 region has the DNA TGTGCCAGCACCCTAGACAGGGCGAGCACTGAAGCTTTCTTT.

The rearrangement uses TRBV24-1 and TRBJ2-5; possible D gene TRBD1, 5 bases. Germline V lookup: CDR1 KGHDR, CDR2 SFDVKD. The CDR3 is 11 amino acids. V was shortened by 9 bases and J by 9 bases, with 13 bases between the two germline ends. CDR3 amino acids: CATGSGAAQYF. The CDR3 DNA follows: TGTGCCACCGGTAGTGGGGCGGCCCAGTACTTC.

CDR3 protein: CASSYGQGEKLFF. CDR3 DNA sequence: TGCGCCAGCAGCTACGGACAGGGAGAAAAACTGTTTTTT. The V and J genes are TRBV5-1 and TRBJ1-4; 8 nucleotides agree with TRBD1. The CDR3 runs to 13 residues. V lost 3 bases and J lost 8; bases outside the gene matches: 3. The germline V gene encodes CDR1 SGHRS and CDR2 YFSETQ.

The V call is TRBV7-9, the J call TRBJ1-2; TRBD1 matches 9 bases. There are 13 residues in the CDR3. Trimming at V came to 6 bases and at J to 6 bases, leaving 5 bases not matched to a gene. From germline, CDR1 is SEHNR and CDR2 FQNEAQ (reference sequence). The CDR3 sequence: CASSSGQGHGYTF. The CDR3 DNA reads TGTGCCAGCAGTTCGGGACAGGGACATGGCTACACCTTC.

This rearrangement joins TRBV7-2 to TRBJ2-3; a possible D gene is TRBD2 (5 bases). From germline, CDR1 is SGHTA and CDR2 FQGNSA. CDR3 length: 14 residues. V lost 5 bases to trimming and J lost 5 bases, with 14 bases between them. This CDR3 is CASSPLGEGDTQYF. Here the CDR3 DNA reads TGTGCCAGCAGCCCCCTAGGAGAGGGAGATACGCAGTATTTT.

Here the CDR3 DNA reads TGTGCCAGCAGTTTACGACAACCCGCTAACTATGGCTACACCTTC. Translating gives CASSLRQPANYGYTF. V and J are TRBV27 and TRBJ1-2; D gene uncertain. Germline lookup yields CDR1 MNHEY and CDR2 SMNVEV (reference sequence). Deletions cut 2 bases from V and 0 bases from J, with 10 bases between. This CDR3 contains 15 residues.